This T cell receptor beta chain originates from a study of blood T cell repertoires in COVID-19 (dated by TCRdb to 2020 to 2022). General notes on the study: Collaborator samples came from the United States, Italy and Spain and covered acute and convalescent phases of COVID-19. The repertoires were released in a freely available public database meant as a resource for research on the immune response to SARS-CoV-2. The sample metadata nearly always contained a de-identified subject ID, COVID-19 status, age in years and sex. Where available, HLA class I and class II types were taken from metadata supplied by the sample provider and were not determined by assay-based typing. The dataset comprised deeply sampled blood TCRbeta repertoires from subjects exposed to, actively infected with, or recovered from COVID-19. The samples were drawn from the first 160 participants of the ongoing ImmuneRACE study and from 950 to 1,500 subjects provided by 6 global collaborators. The prospective study material was composed of cDNA or gDNA derived from T cells, B-cell-depleted T cells, or PBMCs.

What the work shows at the level of the full study, not this receptor alone: The quantity of clinical and demographic metadata differed by source and by participant and was supplied without curation.

TCRbeta CDR3 regions were amplified from genomic DNA using the immunoSEQ Assay, a bias-controlled multiplex PCR. On the study's bioinformatics: The number of nucleated cells in each sample was estimated by amplification of reference gene primers within the assay. Sequence reads were collapsed and filtered to measure the absolute abundance of every unique TCRbeta CDR3 rearrangement. For each sample, productive Simpson clonality was calculated as the square root of Simpson's diversity index across productive rearrangements. Imported from immuneACCESS, the table was reduced by TCRdb to in-frame sequences with V and J called. These copies leave out some clones; in studies compared against another copy, an unresolved V gene accounts for under half, and the cause of the remainder is not known. The D gene and trimming were derived from the DNA, and the V and J assignments and clone size from that table. For this sample the table gives 300,000 to 400,000 clones, of which more than 70% were detected only once. 6% to 8.5% of the sample lies in the top ten.

With regard to this clone: Its antigen is still unknown. An end of the junction differs from the germline gene, which may be a read error.

In Seattle, one collaborating source enrolled patients while the infection was active and tracked those patients longitudinally over the course of disease. The collaborating institutions used their own protocols to collect whole blood in K2EDTA tubes. Collaborator samples were shipped for TCRbeta analysis as frozen whole blood, isolated PBMCs, or DNA extracted from either sample type. Input material: peripheral blood. The receptor's source is a woman between 70 and 85 years old with COVID-19, enrolled during active disease.

DNA sequence: TGTGCCGCCAGTGATTCGGGTCGGAGACAGGGTCTCGTTGCCCAGCATTTT. Translated, it reads CAASDSGRRQGLVAQHF. The receptor chain draws on TRBV24-1 and TRBJ1-5; 7 bases in the middle match TRBD1. Including the terminal cysteine and phenylalanine, the CDR3 comprises 17 residues. Kept here is only the CDR3 DNA, which spans 51 bases and is read in frame from base 1. CDR1 and CDR2 are read off the germline V gene as KGHDR and SFDVKD.